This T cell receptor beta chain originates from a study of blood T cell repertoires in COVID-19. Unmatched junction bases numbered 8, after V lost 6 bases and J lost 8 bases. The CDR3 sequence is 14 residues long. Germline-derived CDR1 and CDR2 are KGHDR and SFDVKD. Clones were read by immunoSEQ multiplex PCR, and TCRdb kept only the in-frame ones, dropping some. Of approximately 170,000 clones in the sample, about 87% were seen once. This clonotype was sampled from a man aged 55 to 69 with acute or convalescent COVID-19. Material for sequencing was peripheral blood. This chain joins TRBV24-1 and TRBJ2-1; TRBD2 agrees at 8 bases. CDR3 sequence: CATSFGGAEDEQFF. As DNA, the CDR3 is TGTGCCACCAGTTTCGGGGGGGCCGAGGATGAGCAGTTCTTC.